This entry lists 22 T cell receptor beta chains sequenced from one sample in a study of blood T cells in healthy people across ages (dated by TCRdb to 2014 to 2015). Libraries were prepared through 5' RACE. The second PCR ran for about 6 to 11 cycles and used a J-beta primer mix along with a sample-barcoded 5' primer. The raw public reads went through TCRdb reprocessing: fastp at Q25, MiXCR clone calling, in-frame beta chains kept. Rows matching on CDR3 protein sequence are summarized as one entry with the most common DNA and genes. Counted in this sample were 1,800,000 or so distinct CDR3 sequences; roughly two fifths of them appeared once. 20% to 25% of the sample goes to the ten largest clones. The specimen sequenced was blood. The receptors here all came from a human donor in good health.

The chain couples TRBV19 to TRBJ2-4; D call uncertain. The germline V gene encodes CDR1 LNHDA and CDR2 SQIVND (reference sequence). Between the trimmed V and J ends, which lost 2 bases and 0 bases, there was a span of 11 bases. This CDR3 comprises 16 residues. The CDR3 DNA reads as TGTGCCAGTAGTATATTTGAACCACTAGCCAAAAACATTCAGTACTTC. It is translated as CASSIFEPLAKNIQYF.

The chain employs TRBV13 and TRBJ2-6; D gene uncertain. The CDR3 is 16 amino acids. Trimming cost V 4 bases and J 0 bases, with 10 bases left between them. Germline loops: CDR1 PRHDT, CDR2 FYEKMQ (reference sequence). CDR3 amino acids: CASSSPSVSGANVLTF. The DNA of the CDR3 is TGTGCCAGCAGCTCGCCCTCAGTCTCTGGGGCCAACGTCCTGACTTTC. Filled out from reference TRBV13 and TRBJ2-6, the complete variable domain reads AAGVIQSPRHLIKEKRETATLKCYPIPRHDTVYWYQQGPGQDPQFLISFYEKMQSDKGSIPDRFSAQQFSDYHSELNMSSLELGDSALYFCASSSPSVSGANVLTFGAGSRLTVL.

This rearrangement joins TRBV18 to TRBJ2-1; D possibly corresponds to TRBD2 (6 bases). The germline CDR1 and CDR2 sequences are KGHSH and LQKENI. The CDR3 consists of 19 residues. Trimming left V 3 bases short and J 10 bases short, with 31 bases between. CDR3 region: CASSPRWRVGVVPLSEQFF. CDR3 nucleotide sequence: TGTGCCAGCTCACCCCGTTGGAGGGTGGGGGTTGTGCCTTTGTCGGAGCAGTTCTTC. The complete variable domain, with remaining parts taken from reference TRBV18 and TRBJ2-1, reads NAGVMQNPRHLVRRRGQEARLRCSPMKGHSHVYWYRQLPEEGLKFMVYLQKENIIDESGMPKERFSAEFPKEGPSILRIQQVVRGDSAAYFCASSPRWRVGVVPLSEQFFGPGTRLTVL.

This rearrangement joins TRBV3-1 to TRBJ2-1; the D is unclear. The CDR3 runs 12 residues. Germline V lookup: CDR1 LGHDT, CDR2 YNNKEL (reference sequence). Trimming removed 0 bases from V and 8 bases from J, with 5 bases in between. Written as DNA, the CDR3 is TGTGCCAGCAGCCAAGATCAGGATGAGCAGTTCTTC. Translating it yields CASSQDQDEQFF.

The rearrangement uses TRBV9 and TRBJ1-1; unclear D gene. Trimming shortened V by 0 bases and J by 1 base, and 13 bases separated the two germline ends. The CDR3 is 16 residues long. CDR1 is SGDLS and CDR2 is YYNGEE in the germline V gene. The DNA of the CDR3 is TGTGCCAGCAGCGTAGGAGTTATCGCCGGGAACACTGAAGCTTTCTTT. It encodes CASSVGVIAGNTEAFF.

This clonotype appeared a few times. The chain has TRBV7-2 and TRBJ2-6; D is perhaps TRBD1 or TRBD2 (5 bases each). This CDR3 region has 15 residues. Germline CDR1 is SGHTA and CDR2 is FQGNSA. V was clipped by 2 bases and J by 5 bases, with 10 bases between them. CDR3 nucleotides: TGTGCCAGCAGCTTATCGGGGACCAGGGCCAACGTCCTGACTTTC. Protein sequence: CASSLSGTRANVLTF.

The rearrangement joins TRBV20-1 to TRBJ2-1, with 9 bases fitting TRBD2. The V gene end was trimmed by 4 bases and the J gene end by 5 bases; junction bases not matched to a gene: 12. The CDR3 totals 16 residues. CDR1 and CDR2 (germline): DFQATT, SNEGSKA (reference sequence). The CDR3 loop is CSAIIQGRGGHNEQFF. The CDR3 DNA follows: TGCAGTGCTATTATTCAGGGGCGGGGGGGCCACAATGAGCAGTTCTTC.

The genes are TRBV5-6 and TRBJ1-5; tentatively, D is TRBD1 (6 bases). Trimming stripped 5 bases from V and 3 bases from J, with 15 bases between. In germline, CDR1 is SGHDT, CDR2 YYEEEE. This CDR3 is 15 amino acids long. The CDR3 reads CASSTWGQVNQPQHF. The CDR3 region has the DNA TGTGCCAGCAGTACCTGGGGGCAGGTCAATCAGCCCCAGCATTTT.

This clonotype was seen more than once but under ten times. At one boundary the junction diverges from the germline segment, which might be a read error. This chain uses TRBV7-2 with TRBJ1-2; D remains unclear. Germline V gene lookup returns CDR1 SGHTA and CDR2 FQGNSA. The CDR3 has 13 amino acids. The CDR3 sequence is CASSLAADSGCTF. CDR3 sequence (DNA): TGTGCCAGCAGCTTAGCGGCAGATTCTGGCTGCACCTTC. The full variable domain, with the rest looked up from reference TRBV7-2 and TRBJ1-2, is GAGVSQSPSNKVTEKGKDVELRCDPISGHTALYWYRQSLGQGLEFLIYFQGNSAPDKSGLPSDRFSAERTGGSVSTLTIQRTQQEDSAVYLCASSLAADSGCTFGSGTRLTVV.

This clonotype occurred a few times. V gene TRBV11-1 combines with J gene TRBJ1-6, with D perhaps TRBD1 (5 bases). This CDR3 is 14 amino acids long. Trimming pared 5 bases from V and 6 bases from J, leaving 11 bases between. Germline V gives CDR1 SGHAT, CDR2 FQDESV (reference sequence). This chain's CDR3 is CASSRDESNSPLHF. CDR3 bases: TGTGCCAGCAGCCGGGACGAAAGTAATTCACCCCTCCACTTT.

This chain uses TRBV25-1 with TRBJ2-7; maybe TRBD2 (6 bases). Germline CDR1 is MGHDK and CDR2 is SYGVNS. This CDR3 comprises 11 residues. DNA for the CDR3: TGTGCTGCGGGGAGCTCCTACGAGCAGTACTTC. It translates to CAAGSSYEQYF.

This clonotype was picked up a small number of times. The genes are TRBV20-1 and TRBJ2-7, with TRBD2 matching 11 bases. The CDR3 has 15 amino acids. CDR1 and CDR2 (germline): DFQATT, SNEGSKA (reference sequence). V lost 6 bases to trimming and J lost 0 bases; unmatched junction nucleotides: 7. The DNA for the CDR3 is TGCAGTGCGGCTAGCGGGGGGCCGAGCTCCTACGAGCAGTACTTC. It codes for CSAASGGPSSYEQYF.

V usage is TRBV5-1 and J usage is TRBJ2-7; 9 bases are a match to TRBD1. V dropped 3 bases and J dropped 3; count of bases not matched to a gene: 7. CDR1 SGHRS and CDR2 YFSETQ come from the germline V gene. The CDR3 length is 15 residues. The chain's CDR3 is CASSSGQGSFYEQYF. As DNA, the CDR3 is TGCGCCAGCAGCTCCGGACAGGGGTCATTCTACGAGCAGTACTTC.

This clonotype was observed a handful of times. The V and J genes are TRBV11-2 and TRBJ1-2; D unresolved. Germline V gene sequence: CDR1 SGHAT, CDR2 FQNNGV. With 5 bases removed from V and 5 bases from J, the gap between germline ends came to 12 bases. The CDR3 sequence is 13 residues long. The CDR3 coding sequence is TGTGCCAGCAGCCCCCACACGGCGTATGGCTACACCTTC. This sequence encodes CASSPHTAYGYTF.

The chain employs TRBV21-1 and TRBJ1-6. TRBV21-1 is recorded as a pseudogene. This CDR3 spans 17 amino acids. CDR3 coding DNA: TGTGCCAGCAGCAAGGCGAACTCTAGCTCCTATAATTCACCCCTCCACTTT. Amino acid sequence: CASSKANSSSYNSPLHF.

V is TRBV4-1 and J is TRBJ2-5, with 9 positions matching TRBD2. Unmatched junction bases numbered 15, after V lost 0 bases and J lost 13 bases. CDR1 and CDR2 from the germline V gene are MGHRA and YSYEKL. This CDR3 region has 16 residues. CDR3 sequence (DNA): TGCGCCAGCAGCCAAGATAGCCTAGCGGGGACCTACGAGCGGTACTTC. This translates into CASSQDSLAGTYERYF.

The chain employs TRBV7-2 and TRBJ2-1; maybe TRBD1 (5 bases). This CDR3 is built from 16 residues. The germline V gene has CDR1 SGHTA and CDR2 FQGNSA. Trimming left V 3 bases short and J 1 base short, with 13 bases between. The chain's CDR3 is CASSFQGHPSYNEQFF. The CDR3, as DNA: TGTGCCAGCAGCTTCCAAGGACACCCTTCCTACAATGAGCAGTTCTTC.

CDR3 loop: CSGFLDNSPLHF. CDR3 sequence (DNA): TGCAGCGGATTCCTAGATAATTCACCCCTCCACTTT. The chain joins TRBV29-1 to TRBJ1-6; D not certain. Trimming cost V 7 bases and J 5 bases, with 9 bases left between them. The germline V gene has CDR1 SQVTM and CDR2 ANQGSEA. This CDR3 has 12 residues.

The chain recombines TRBV20-1 with TRBJ1-5; no reliable D call. Germline CDR1 is DFQATT and CDR2 is SNEGSKA (reference sequence). The CDR3 extends over 15 amino acids. V was cut by 3 bases and J by 0 bases, with 12 bases left in between. Here the CDR3 reads CSASRHQLSNQPQHF. In DNA form, the CDR3 reads TGCAGTGCTAGTCGTCACCAACTTAGCAATCAGCCCCAGCATTTT.

The J gene is TRBJ2-7, the V gene TRBV28, with TRBD2 matching over 9 bases. Looked up from germline, CDR1 is MDHEN and CDR2 is SYDVKM. The length of the CDR3 is 14 residues. J gave up 2 bases and V 7 bases, and 6 bases lay outside the gene matches. CDR3 sequence (DNA): TGTGCCAGCACTAGCGGGACTATGACCTACGAGCAGTACTTC. Translating gives CASTSGTMTYEQYF.

This chain links TRBV10-3 with TRBJ1-6; 8 bases are shared with TRBD1. The length of the CDR3 is 13 residues. From germline, CDR1 is ENHRY and CDR2 SYGVKD. Trimming cost V 6 bases and J 8 bases; bases outside gene matches: 3. DNA for the CDR3: TGTGCCATCAGGACAGGGGATGATTCACCCCTCCACTTT. Protein sequence: CAIRTGDDSPLHF.

V and J are TRBV3-1 and TRBJ1-1; 8 bases align to TRBD1. Per germline, CDR1 LGHDT and CDR2 YNNKEL (reference sequence). V was clipped by 1 base and J by 6 bases; unmatched bases: 7. This CDR3 is built from 15 residues. The CDR3 nucleotides are TGTGCCAGCAGCCAAGTCCTGACAGGGGATGCTGAAGCTTTCTTT. Its protein is CASSQVLTGDAEAFF.